One sample yielded the 13 T cell receptor beta chains listed below, sequenced in a study of cytomegalovirus exposure and HLA in healthy donors. The PCR contained 60 Vbeta and 13 Jbeta primers. The data were produced by immunoSEQ multiplex PCR, yet TCRdb's version contains in-frame clones alone and is incomplete. Of 100,000 to 120,000 clones detected, around 72% appear once; the ten largest clones hold over 2%. What was sequenced was PBMCs. These receptors all stem from a young man in good health and CMV-seronegative.

The chain is built from TRBV18 and TRBJ2-7, with 7 bases that match TRBD1. The CDR3 spans 14 residues. The germline CDR1 and CDR2 sequences are KGHSH and LQKENI. The V gene end was trimmed by 6 bases and the J gene end by 3 bases; junction bases not matched to a gene: 8. The CDR3 sequence: CASSPPGQSYEQYF. The CDR3 DNA sequence: TGTGCCAGCTCCCCTCCGGGACAGAGCTACGAGCAGTACTTC.

Remarks on this clone: The DNA is left out, because the CDR3 cannot be placed on it with certainty; the CDR3 is given as TCRdb lists it. The CDR3: CASSYSWGQGANTF. The chain carries TRBV6-5 and TRBJ1-2; the D segment call TRBD1 is taken from the table without a DNA check. The CDR3 has 14 residues if both end residues are counted. Germline assignment: CDR1 MNHEY and CDR2 SVGAGI.

This chain connects TRBV7-9 to TRBJ1-1; possible D gene TRBD1, 6 bases. The V gene lost 5 bases and the J gene lost 0 bases, with 13 bases spanning the gap. CDR3 length: 15 residues. Per the germline V gene, CDR1 is SEHNR and CDR2 is FQNEAQ (reference sequence). CDR3 bases: TGTGCCAGCAGCCTTTCCGGGACAATGAACACTGAAGCTTTCTTT. Its protein is CASSLSGTMNTEAFF. Complete variable domain (other parts from reference TRBV7-9 and TRBJ1-1): DTGVSQNPRHKITKRGQNVTFRCDPISEHNRLYWYRQTLGQGPEFLTYFQNEAQLEKSRLLSDRFSAERPKGSFSTLEIQRTEQGDSAMYLCASSLSGTMNTEAFFGQGTRLTVV.

V and J are TRBV5-1 and TRBJ1-4; D not certain. Trimming took 1 base from V and 6 from J, leaving 13 bases between them. The CDR3 has 15 amino acids. From germline, CDR1 is SGHRS and CDR2 YFSETQ. The CDR3 loop is CASSLNSGADEKLFF. CDR3 coding DNA: TGCGCCAGCAGCTTGAATTCTGGTGCGGATGAAAAACTGTTTTTT.

V is TRBV18 and J is TRBJ1-1, with 9 bases matching TRBD1. Trimming cost V 6 bases and J 6 bases; bases outside gene matches: 5. Germline values: CDR1 KGHSH, CDR2 LQKENI. The CDR3 loop spans 13 amino acids. The CDR3 sequence: CASSRTGVAEAFF. The CDR3 DNA is TGTGCCAGCTCGCGGACAGGGGTGGCTGAAGCTTTCTTT.

This clone was seen just once. The chain carries TRBV29-1 and TRBJ2-2, with 9 bases matching TRBD2. This CDR3 comprises 16 residues. Trimming cost V 3 bases and J 6 bases; bases outside gene matches: 11. Germline V gene data show CDR1 as SQVTM and CDR2 as ANQGSEA. The CDR3 nucleotides are TGCAGCGTTGATAATAGCGGGGGAGGTAGAGCCGGGGAGCTGTTTTTT. Amino acids: CSVDNSGGGRAGELFF.

CDR3 sequence (DNA): TGTGCCAGTAGTATATCATCGGGGACAGGGAGAGAGCAGTACTTC. This sequence encodes CASSISSGTGREQYF. V is TRBV19 and J is TRBJ2-7, with 9 bases lining up with TRBD1. The length of the CDR3 is 15 residues. Trimming removed 2 bases from V and 7 bases from J; junction bases left unmatched: 9. Germline-derived CDR1 and CDR2 are LNHDA and SQIVND (reference sequence).

This clone showed up just once. J is TRBJ1-5 and V is TRBV19; D is uncertain. Germline V gene sequence: CDR1 LNHDA, CDR2 SQIVND (reference sequence). This CDR3 has 15 residues. Trimming took 2 bases from V and 2 from J, leaving 10 bases between them. The CDR3 protein is CASSIWATGNQPQHF. CDR3 nucleotides: TGTGCCAGTAGTATATGGGCGACGGGCAATCAGCCCCAGCATTTT.

This chain uses TRBV28 with TRBJ1-1; D is perhaps TRBD1 (5 bases). The CDR3 has 14 amino acids. V lost 6 bases, J lost 1 base, and 12 bases lay in between. The germline gives CDR1 MDHEN, CDR2 SYDVKM. As DNA, the CDR3 is TGTGCCAGCAGGAGCTCGCAGGGGAACACTGAAGCTTTCTTT. This codes for CASRSSQGNTEAFF. Based on the CDR3 plus reference TRBV28 and TRBJ1-1, the full variable domain is DVKVTQSSRYLVKRTGEKVFLECVQDMDHENMFWYRQDPGLGLRLIYFSYDVKMKEKGDIPEGYSVSREKKERFSLILESASTNQTSMYLCASRSSQGNTEAFFGQGTRLTVV.

The chain has TRBV5-4 and TRBJ2-5, with D possibly matching TRBD1 (6 bases). Per germline, CDR1 SGHNT and CDR2 YYREEE (reference sequence). V shed 4 bases and J shed 0 bases, with 19 bases lying between them. CDR3 length: 17 residues. The CDR3 here is CASSHRGGQTYQETQYF. CDR3 sequence (DNA): TGTGCCAGCAGCCACCGCGGTGGACAGACGTACCAAGAGACCCAGTACTTC.

Note on this clone: An end of the junction does not agree with germline; a read error may underlie this. The chain is built from TRBV14 and TRBJ2-7, with 7 bases identical to TRBD1. Germline CDR1 and CDR2: SGHDN and FVKESK. CDR3 length: 14 residues. Written as DNA, the CDR3 is TGTGCCAGCAGCCTGGGACAGTATACCTACAAGCAGTACTTC. It translates to CASSLGQYTYKQYF.

The rearrangement links TRBV10-3 to TRBJ2-5, with 7 bases that match TRBD2. This CDR3 is built from 14 residues. Germline assignment: CDR1 ENHRY and CDR2 SYGVKD. The junction had 3 bases not matched to a gene; V was cut back by 0 bases and J by 5 bases. The CDR3 here is CAISESRGGETQYF. CDR3 DNA: TGTGCCATCAGTGAGTCAAGGGGAGGGGAGACCCAGTACTTC.

This chain joins TRBV28 and TRBJ2-5; TRBD2 might be the D (6 bases). The tail of the sequence fits TRBJ2-7 better, so the J call may be wrong. The germline CDR1 and CDR2 sequences are MDHEN and SYDVKM. The CDR3 loop spans 15 amino acids. The CDR3 is CASSFYSGTFYEQYF. DNA for the CDR3: TGTGCCAGCAGTTTTTATTCGGGGACTTTCTACGAGCAGTACTTC.